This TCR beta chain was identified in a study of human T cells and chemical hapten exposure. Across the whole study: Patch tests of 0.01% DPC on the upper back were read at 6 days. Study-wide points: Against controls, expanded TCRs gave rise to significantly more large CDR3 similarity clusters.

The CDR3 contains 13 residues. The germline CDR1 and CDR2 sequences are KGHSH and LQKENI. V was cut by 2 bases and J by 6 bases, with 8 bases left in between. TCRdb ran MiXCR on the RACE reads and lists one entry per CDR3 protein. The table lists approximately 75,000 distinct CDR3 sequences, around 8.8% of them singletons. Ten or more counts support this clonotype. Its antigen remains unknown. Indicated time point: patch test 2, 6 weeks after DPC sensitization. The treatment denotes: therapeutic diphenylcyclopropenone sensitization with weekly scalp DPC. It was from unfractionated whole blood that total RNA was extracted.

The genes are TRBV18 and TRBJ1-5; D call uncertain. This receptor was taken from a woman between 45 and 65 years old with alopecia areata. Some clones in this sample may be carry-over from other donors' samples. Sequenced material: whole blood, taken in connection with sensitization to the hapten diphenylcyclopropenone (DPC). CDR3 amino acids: CASSPTDGQPQHF. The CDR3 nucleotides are TGTGCCAGCTCACCAACGGATGGTCAGCCCCAGCATTTT.